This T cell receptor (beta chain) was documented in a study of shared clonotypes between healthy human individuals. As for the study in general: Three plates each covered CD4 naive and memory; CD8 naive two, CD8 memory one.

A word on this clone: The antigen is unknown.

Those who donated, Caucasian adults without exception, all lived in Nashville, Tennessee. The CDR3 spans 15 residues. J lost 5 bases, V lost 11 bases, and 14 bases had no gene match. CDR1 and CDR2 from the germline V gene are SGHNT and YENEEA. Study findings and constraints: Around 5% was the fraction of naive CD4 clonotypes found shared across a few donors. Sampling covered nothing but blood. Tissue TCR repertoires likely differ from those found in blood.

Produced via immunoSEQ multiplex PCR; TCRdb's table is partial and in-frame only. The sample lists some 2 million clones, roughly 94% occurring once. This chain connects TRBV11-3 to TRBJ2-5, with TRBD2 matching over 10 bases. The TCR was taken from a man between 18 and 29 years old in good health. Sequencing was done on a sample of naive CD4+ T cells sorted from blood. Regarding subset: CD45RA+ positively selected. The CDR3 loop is CAHCGKRGGSETQYF. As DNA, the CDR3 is TGTGCCCACTGCGGGAAGCGGGGGGGCTCGGAGACCCAGTACTTC. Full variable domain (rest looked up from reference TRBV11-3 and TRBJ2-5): EAGVVQSPRYKIIEKKQPVAFWCNPISGHNTLYWYLQNLGQGPELLIRYENEEAVDDSQLPKDRFSAERLKGVDSTLKIQPAELGDSAVYLCAHCGKRGGSETQYFGPGTRLLVL.